This entry lists 25 T cell receptor beta chains sequenced from one sample in a study of regulatory T cells in long-lasting Graves disease. Arm-PCR of CDR3 regions with iRepertoire HTBI primers generated TCR beta libraries. A single record per CDR3 protein comes from TCRdb applying MiXCR to the multiplex PCR reads. Of approximately 460,000 distinct CDR3 sequences listed, about 15% are singletons. The time point denotes: newly diagnosed GD, antithyroid drugs for less than 3 months. Generation of the TCR library employed RNA extracted from PBMCs. This same sample was also part of a study on T cells in Graves' hyperthyroidism and ophthalmopathy.

Specimen: peripheral blood mononuclear cells (PBMCs), collected at new diagnosis, from a patient treated with antithyroid drugs. All receptors derive from a woman aged 25 to 45 with Graves disease.

This clonotype was counted a few times. One junction end does not reproduce the germline sequence, and a read error may be involved. The CDR3 reads CASSSRVGTGEFAANEKLLF. The CDR3 nucleotides read TGTGCCAGCAGCAGTAGGGTCGGGACAGGGGAGTTTGCGGCTAATGAAAAACTGCTTTTT. The chain joins TRBV7-6 to TRBJ1-4; 10 bases fit TRBD1. Germline V gene sequence: CDR1 SGHVS, CDR2 FNYEAQ. The CDR3 is 20 amino acids.

This clonotype has ten or more counts. The J gene is TRBJ2-1, the V gene TRBV28; D ambiguous. CDR1 and CDR2 from the germline V gene are MDHEN and SYDVKM. Trimming stripped 7 bases from V and 5 bases from J, with 12 bases between. The length of the CDR3 is 13 residues. CDR3 region: CASNQRRDNEQFF. The CDR3 region has the DNA TGTGCCAGCAACCAACGCCGGGACAATGAGCAGTTCTTC. The full variable domain, its missing parts supplied by reference TRBV28 and TRBJ2-1, is DVKVTQSSRYLVKRTGEKVFLECVQDMDHENMFWYRQDPGLGLRLIYFSYDVKMKEKGDIPEGYSVSREKKERFSLILESASTNQTSMYLCASNQRRDNEQFFGPGTRLTVL.

This clonotype was found many times. The rearrangement uses TRBV18 and TRBJ1-1; D not resolved. This CDR3 is 14 amino acids long. Trimming cost V 8 bases and J 0 bases, with 13 bases left between them. CDR1 is KGHSH, CDR2 LQKENI, per germline. The CDR3 protein is CASSLRQLNTEAFF. DNA of the CDR3: TGTGCCAGCAGCTTAAGGCAGTTGAACACTGAAGCTTTCTTT.

A note on this clonotype: A clone one base away is much larger, so this may be a read error. The rearrangement uses TRBV6-2 or TRBV6-3 and TRBJ2-5, with 11 bases aligning to TRBD2. The CDR3 consists of 15 residues. V lost 8 bases to trimming and J lost 4 bases; unmatched junction nucleotides: 9. Germline CDR1 MNHEY, CDR2 SVGEGT. Written as DNA, the CDR3 is TGTGCCAGCCCATATAGCGGGAGGGCCGGAGAGACCCAGTACTTC. It codes for CASPYSGRAGETQYF.

This clonotype was observed many times. J is TRBJ1-1 and V is TRBV7-8, with unresolved D. CDR1 and CDR2 (germline): SGHVS, FQNEAQ. This CDR3 spans 14 amino acids. V lost 5 bases and J 1 base, leaving 11 bases between the germline ends. CDR3: CASSIRTGNTEAFF. CDR3 in DNA: TGTGCCAGCAGCATAAGGACTGGGAACACTGAAGCTTTCTTT.

The table lists this clonotype with many counts. The chain is built from TRBV29-1 and TRBJ1-1; the D gene is possibly TRBD1 (6 bases). In germline, CDR1 is SQVTM, CDR2 ANQGSEA. The CDR3 totals 14 residues. Trimming stripped 4 bases from V and 8 bases from J, with 20 bases between. In nucleotides, the CDR3 is TGCAGCGTTGTGGGCGCATCGTTAGGACAGGAAGCTTTCTTT. Encoded protein: CSVVGASLGQEAFF.

Ten or more counts support this clonotype. The J gene is TRBJ2-7, the V gene TRBV6-1; unclear D gene. The CDR3 has 13 residues. Germline lookup yields CDR1 MNHNS and CDR2 SASEGT. V was shortened by 9 bases and J by 1 base, with 13 bases between the two germline ends. CDR3 loop: CASGPTPSYEQYF. The CDR3 coding sequence is TGTGCCAGTGGTCCTACACCATCCTACGAGCAGTACTTC.

This clonotype showed up many times. The chain is built from TRBV20-1 and TRBJ2-4, with 10 bases lining up with TRBD1. The CDR3 totals 19 residues. Germline V lookup: CDR1 DFQATT, CDR2 SNEGSKA (reference sequence). Trimming removed 3 bases from V and 1 base from J; junction bases left unmatched: 15. CDR3 in DNA: TGCAGTGCTAGCAAAGTGGACAGGGGGATTGATTATGCCAAAAACATTCAGTACTTC. Residues: CSASKVDRGIDYAKNIQYF.

This clonotype was seen repeatedly, ten times or more. The CDR3 sequence: CSARDPGLAGAVGSYNEQFF. Here the CDR3 DNA reads TGCAGTGCTAGAGACCCGGGACTAGCGGGAGCGGTTGGGTCCTACAATGAGCAGTTCTTC. V gene TRBV20-1 combines with J gene TRBJ2-1, with 14 bases matching TRBD2. CDR1 and CDR2 (germline): DFQATT, SNEGSKA (reference sequence). V dropped 0 bases and J dropped 1; count of bases not matched to a gene: 11. The CDR3 covers 20 residues.

This clonotype was found many times. The J gene is TRBJ2-1, the V gene TRBV18; 10 positions match TRBD1. This CDR3 is 15 amino acids long. V was clipped by 4 bases and J by 9 bases; unmatched bases: 9. CDR1 and CDR2 from the germline V gene are KGHSH and LQKENI. CDR3 DNA: TGTGCCAGCTCACTTCCCGGGACAGGGGTTACTGAGCAGTTCTTC. It specifies CASSLPGTGVTEQFF. Drawing the rest from reference TRBV18 and TRBJ2-1, the complete variable domain is NAGVMQNPRHLVRRRGQEARLRCSPMKGHSHVYWYRQLPEEGLKFMVYLQKENIIDESGMPKERFSAEFPKEGPSILRIQQVVRGDSAAYFCASSLPGTGVTEQFFGPGTRLTVL.

This rearrangement joins TRBV6-5 to TRBJ2-3; 7 nucleotides align to TRBD2. The CDR3 contains 15 residues. Germline V gene lookup returns CDR1 MNHEY and CDR2 SVGAGI. J was trimmed by 2 bases and V by 2 bases; bases with no gene match: 4. CDR3 sequence: CASSYRREATDTQYF. For the CDR3, the DNA is TGTGCCAGCAGTTACCGACGGGAGGCCACAGATACGCAGTATTTT.

Ten or more counts support this clonotype. The rearrangement joins TRBV7-9 to TRBJ2-7; 9 positions match TRBD1. The CDR3 sequence is 16 residues long. CDR1 and CDR2 (germline): SEHNR, FQNEAQ (reference sequence). V shed 0 bases and J 6 bases; nucleotides not matched to a gene: 9. The CDR3 nucleotides read TGTGCCAGCAGCTTAGCTGGGACAGGGTTAGGCGCCGAGCAGTACTTC. This translates into CASSLAGTGLGAEQYF.

The chain couples TRBV24-1 to TRBJ2-5, with a tentative D call TRBD2 (6 bases). The CDR3 consists of 15 residues. V dropped 0 bases and J dropped 4 bases, with 11 bases sitting between them. The germline V gene has CDR1 KGHDR and CDR2 SFDVKD. For the CDR3, the DNA is TGTGCCACCAGTGATTTGACAGCGGGCGGAGAGACCCAGTACTTC. This codes for CATSDLTAGGETQYF.

This clonotype has only a few counts. The V and J genes are TRBV15 and TRBJ2-1; D is uncertain. Germline CDR1 and CDR2: LNHNV and YYDKDF (reference sequence). V was clipped by 1 base and J by 1 base, with 5 bases between them. The CDR3 contains 14 residues. CDR3 sequence: CATSRVTSYNEQFF. The CDR3 coding sequence is TGTGCCACCAGCAGAGTTACTTCCTACAATGAGCAGTTCTTC. The whole variable domain, filled in from reference TRBV15 and TRBJ2-1, reads DAMVIQNPRYQVTQFGKPVTLSCSQTLNHNVMYWYQQKSSQAPKLLFHYYDKDFNNEADTPDNFQSRRPNTSFCFLDIRSPGLGDTAMYLCATSRVTSYNEQFFGPGTRLTVL.

This chain joins TRBV7-6 and TRBJ2-2, with a possible D match to TRBD2 (5 bases). The CDR3 sequence is 15 residues long. V lost 5 bases and J 7 bases, leaving 17 bases between the germline ends. Germline assignment: CDR1 SGHVS and CDR2 FNYEAQ. For the CDR3, the DNA is TGTGCCAGCAGCGAAGAACCCGGGGTCGGCGGGGAGCTGTTTTTT. Its translation is CASSEEPGVGGELFF.

The table lists this clonotype with many counts. The chain combines TRBV24-1 with TRBJ2-5; TRBD1 is a possible D gene (6 bases). The CDR3 is 14 residues long. The germline V gene has CDR1 KGHDR and CDR2 SFDVKD. V was shortened by 4 bases and J by 9 bases, with 17 bases between the two germline ends. The CDR3 reads CATSDPGQSRAQYF. The CDR3 DNA follows: TGTGCCACCAGTGACCCCGGACAGTCCAGGGCCCAGTACTTC.

There are many counts of this clonotype. V usage is TRBV12-5 and J usage is TRBJ2-3; D is uncertain. The germline CDR1 and CDR2 sequences are LGHNT and FRNRAP. Trimming stripped 5 bases from V and 2 bases from J, with 8 bases between. The CDR3 loop spans 13 amino acids. CDR3 residues: CASGQTVTDTQYF. CDR3 in DNA: TGTGCTAGTGGTCAGACTGTCACAGATACGCAGTATTTT.

This clonotype was seen repeatedly, ten times or more. The chain links TRBV12-3 or TRBV12-4 to TRBJ2-5, with 12 bases matching TRBD2. J lost 5 bases, V lost 2 bases, and 6 bases had no gene match. There are 16 residues in the CDR3. CDR3 sequence (DNA): TGTGCCAGCAGTTTAAGACTAGCGGGAGAAAGGGAGACCCAGTACTTC. As protein: CASSLRLAGERETQYF.

This clonotype was counted a few times. The rearrangement uses TRBV29-1 and TRBJ1-1; 7 nucleotides agree with TRBD1. The CDR3 has 11 amino acids. The germline gives CDR1 SQVTM, CDR2 ANQGSEA. Trimming at V came to 7 bases and at J to 8 bases, leaving 7 bases not matched to a gene. This CDR3 is CSAERTGEAFF. The CDR3 DNA sequence: TGCAGCGCGGAAAGGACAGGAGAAGCTTTCTTT.

With respect to this clonotype: This sequence may be a read error, since a much larger clone differs from it by one base. The rearrangement links TRBV6-1 to TRBJ1-1, with D possibly TRBD1 on 5 matching bases. The CDR3 spans 14 residues. The V gene's germline CDR1 is MNHNS and CDR2 SASEGT. DNA for the CDR3: TGTGCCAGCAGTTCAGAGGGGCGAGGGACTGAATCTTTCTTT. The encoded protein is CASSSEGRGTESFF.

This clonotype was observed at least ten times. The chain carries TRBV7-2 and TRBJ2-7, with a possible D match to TRBD2 (5 bases). CDR1 is SGHTA and CDR2 is FQGNSA in the germline V gene. CDR3 length equals 14 residues. Between the trimmed V and J ends, which lost 5 bases and 2 bases, there was a span of 13 bases. The CDR3, as DNA: TGTGCCAGCAGCCCAAGGACTGGGGCCTACGAGCAGTACTTC. Amino acids: CASSPRTGAYEQYF.

J is TRBJ2-7 and V is TRBV29-1, with D hard to call. This CDR3 has 13 amino acids. The germline gives CDR1 SQVTM, CDR2 ANQGSEA. Trimming took off 7 bases at V and 1 base at J, with 14 bases between the two ends. The CDR3 loop reads CSARAGGSYEQYF. The CDR3 DNA sequence: TGCAGCGCCCGCGCAGGCGGATCCTACGAGCAGTACTTC.

In this sample, this clonotype turned up many times. The chain uses TRBV11-2 and TRBJ2-2; unclear D gene. The CDR3 totals 16 residues. Trimming shortened V by 0 bases and J by 6 bases, and 14 bases separated the two germline ends. CDR1 is SGHAT and CDR2 is FQNNGV in the germline V gene. CDR3: CASSLEHVLAAGELFF. The CDR3 DNA is TGTGCCAGCAGCTTAGAGCACGTGCTGGCGGCCGGGGAGCTGTTTTTT.

This clonotype was seen at least ten times. The rearrangement uses TRBV7-9 and TRBJ2-7; no reliable D call. V shed 5 bases and J shed 7 bases, with 12 bases lying between them. Germline CDR1 and CDR2: SEHNR and FQNEAQ (reference sequence). CDR3 size: 12 residues. CDR3 coding DNA: TGTGCCAGCAGCCCCGCCGGGTGGGAGCAGTACTTC. It codes for CASSPAGWEQYF.

There are many counts of this clonotype. The rearrangement links TRBV7-2 to TRBJ2-1, with 7 nucleotides matching TRBD1. CDR1 is SGHTA and CDR2 is FQGNSA in the germline V gene. V gave up 5 bases and J gave up 10 bases; unmatched junction bases: 11. This CDR3 region has 14 residues. The CDR3 DNA is TGTGCCAGCAGCCCCACGACAGGGAGAGGAGAGCAGTTCTTC. This sequence encodes CASSPTTGRGEQFF. The entire variable domain, with the rest obtained from reference TRBV7-2 and TRBJ2-1, is as follows: GAGVSQSPSNKVTEKGKDVELRCDPISGHTALYWYRQSLGQGLEFLIYFQGNSAPDKSGLPSDRFSAERTGGSVSTLTIQRTQQEDSAVYLCASSPTTGRGEQFFGPGTRLTVL.